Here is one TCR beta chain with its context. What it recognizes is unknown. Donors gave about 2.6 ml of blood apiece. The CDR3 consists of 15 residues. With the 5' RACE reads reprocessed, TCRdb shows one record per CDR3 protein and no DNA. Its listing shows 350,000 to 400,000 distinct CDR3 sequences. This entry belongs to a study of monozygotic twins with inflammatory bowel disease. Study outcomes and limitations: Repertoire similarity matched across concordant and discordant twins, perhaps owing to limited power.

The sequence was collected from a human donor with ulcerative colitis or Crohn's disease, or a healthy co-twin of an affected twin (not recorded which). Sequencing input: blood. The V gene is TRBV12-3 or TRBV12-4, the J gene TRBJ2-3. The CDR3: CASSIAFASTDTQYF.